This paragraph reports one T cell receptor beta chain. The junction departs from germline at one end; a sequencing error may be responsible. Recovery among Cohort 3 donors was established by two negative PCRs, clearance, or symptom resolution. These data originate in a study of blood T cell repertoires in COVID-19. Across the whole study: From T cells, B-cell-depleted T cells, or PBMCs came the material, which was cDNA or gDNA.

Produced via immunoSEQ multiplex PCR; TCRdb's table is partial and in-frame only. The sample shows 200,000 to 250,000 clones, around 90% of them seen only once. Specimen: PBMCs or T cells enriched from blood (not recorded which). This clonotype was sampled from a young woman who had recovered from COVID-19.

CDR3 loop: CSATRQGDPSF. CDR3 sequence (DNA): TGCAGTGCTACTAGACAGGGGGACCCCTCCTTC. The chain joins TRBV20-1 to TRBJ1-2, with TRBD1 matching over 9 bases. CDR1 and CDR2 from the germline V gene are DFQATT and SNEGSKA (reference sequence). The CDR3 is 11 residues long.